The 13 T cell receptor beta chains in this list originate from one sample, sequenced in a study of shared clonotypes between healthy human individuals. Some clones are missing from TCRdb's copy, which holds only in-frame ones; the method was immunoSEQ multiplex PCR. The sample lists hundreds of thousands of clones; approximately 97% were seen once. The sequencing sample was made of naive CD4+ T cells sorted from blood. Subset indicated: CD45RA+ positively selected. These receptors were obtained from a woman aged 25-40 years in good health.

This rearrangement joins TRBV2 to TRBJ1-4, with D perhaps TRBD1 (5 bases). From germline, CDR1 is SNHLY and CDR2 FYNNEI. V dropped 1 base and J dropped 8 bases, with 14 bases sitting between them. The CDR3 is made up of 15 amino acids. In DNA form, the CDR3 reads TGTGCCAGCAGTGAAGGGGGACCCCTGGGAGAAAAACTGTTTTTT. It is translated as CASSEGGPLGEKLFF.

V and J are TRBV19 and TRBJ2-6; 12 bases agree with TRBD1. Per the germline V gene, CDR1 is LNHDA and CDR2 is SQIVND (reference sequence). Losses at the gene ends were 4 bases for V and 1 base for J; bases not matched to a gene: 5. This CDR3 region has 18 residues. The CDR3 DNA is TGTGCCAGTAGTAGGGGACAGGGGGCTTCTTCTGGGGCCAACGTCCTGACTTTC. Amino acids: CASSRGQGASSGANVLTF.

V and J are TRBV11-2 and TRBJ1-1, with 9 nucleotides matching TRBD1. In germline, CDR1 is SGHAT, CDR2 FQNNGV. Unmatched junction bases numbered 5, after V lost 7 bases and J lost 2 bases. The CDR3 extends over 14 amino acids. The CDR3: CASTLQGANTEAFF. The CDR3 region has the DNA TGTGCCAGCACCCTACAGGGGGCCAACACTGAAGCTTTCTTT. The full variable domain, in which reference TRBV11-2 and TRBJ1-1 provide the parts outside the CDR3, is EAGVAQSPRYKIIEKRQSVAFWCNPISGHATLYWYQQILGQGPKLLIQFQNNGVVDDSQLPKDRFSAERLKGVDSTLKIQPAKLEDSAVYLCASTLQGANTEAFFGQGTRLTVV.

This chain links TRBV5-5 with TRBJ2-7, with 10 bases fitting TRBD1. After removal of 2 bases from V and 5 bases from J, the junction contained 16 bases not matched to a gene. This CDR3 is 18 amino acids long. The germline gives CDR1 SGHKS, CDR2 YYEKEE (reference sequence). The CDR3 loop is CASSFRGPGQGRSDEQYF. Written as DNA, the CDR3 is TGTGCCAGCAGCTTTCGGGGACCGGGACAGGGGAGGTCTGACGAGCAGTACTTC.

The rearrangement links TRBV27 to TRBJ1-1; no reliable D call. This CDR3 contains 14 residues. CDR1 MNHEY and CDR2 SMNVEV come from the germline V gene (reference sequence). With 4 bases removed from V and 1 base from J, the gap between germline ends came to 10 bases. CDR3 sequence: CASSSLRGNTEAFF. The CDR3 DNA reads TGTGCCAGCAGTTCCCTCCGCGGGAACACTGAAGCTTTCTTT.

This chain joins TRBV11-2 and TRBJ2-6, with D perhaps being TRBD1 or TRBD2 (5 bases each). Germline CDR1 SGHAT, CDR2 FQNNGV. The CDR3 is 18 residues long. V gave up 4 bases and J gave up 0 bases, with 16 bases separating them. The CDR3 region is CASSSGRGLLSGANVLTF. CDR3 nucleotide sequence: TGTGCCAGCAGCTCCGGCCGGGGCCTGCTCTCTGGGGCCAACGTCCTGACTTTC.

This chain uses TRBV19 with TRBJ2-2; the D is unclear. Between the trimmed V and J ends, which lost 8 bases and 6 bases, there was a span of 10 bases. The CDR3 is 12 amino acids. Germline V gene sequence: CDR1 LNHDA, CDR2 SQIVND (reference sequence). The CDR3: CASGTGPGELFF. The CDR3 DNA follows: TGTGCCAGTGGTACCGGTCCCGGGGAGCTGTTTTTT.

The CDR3 sequence: CAIAVDRAYEQYF. CDR3 DNA: TGTGCCATCGCCGTTGACAGGGCCTACGAGCAGTACTTC. J is TRBJ2-5 and V is TRBV10-3, with 7 bases identical to TRBD1. The J call is in doubt because the DNA end fits TRBJ2-7 better. The CDR3 contains 13 residues. Per germline, CDR1 ENHRY and CDR2 SYGVKD.

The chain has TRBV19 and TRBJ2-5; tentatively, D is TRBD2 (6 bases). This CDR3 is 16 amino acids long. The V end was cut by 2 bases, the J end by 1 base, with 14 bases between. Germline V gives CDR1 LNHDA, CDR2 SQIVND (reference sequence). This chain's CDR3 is CASSISISGPQETQYF. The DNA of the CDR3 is TGTGCCAGTAGTATATCAATTAGCGGTCCCCAAGAGACCCAGTACTTC.

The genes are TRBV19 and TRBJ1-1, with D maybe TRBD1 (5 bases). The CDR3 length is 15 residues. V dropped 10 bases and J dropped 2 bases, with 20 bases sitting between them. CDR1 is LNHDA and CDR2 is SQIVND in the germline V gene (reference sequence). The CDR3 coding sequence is TGTGCCACCTCGACGGGGGGTTCAATCAACACTGAAGCTTTCTTT. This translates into CATSTGGSINTEAFF.

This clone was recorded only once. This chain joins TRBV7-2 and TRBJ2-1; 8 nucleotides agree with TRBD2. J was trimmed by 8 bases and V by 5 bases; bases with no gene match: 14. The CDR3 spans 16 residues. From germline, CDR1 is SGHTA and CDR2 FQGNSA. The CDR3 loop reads CASSVLAGPDQHEQFF. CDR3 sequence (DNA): TGTGCCAGCAGCGTCTTAGCGGGACCCGACCAACATGAGCAGTTCTTC.

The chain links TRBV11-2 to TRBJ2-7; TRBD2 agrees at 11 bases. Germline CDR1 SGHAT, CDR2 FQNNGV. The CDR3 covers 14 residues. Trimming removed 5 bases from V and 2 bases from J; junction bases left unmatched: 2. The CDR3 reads CASSLAGGPYEQYF. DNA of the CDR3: TGTGCCAGCAGCCTAGCGGGAGGACCCTACGAGCAGTACTTC.

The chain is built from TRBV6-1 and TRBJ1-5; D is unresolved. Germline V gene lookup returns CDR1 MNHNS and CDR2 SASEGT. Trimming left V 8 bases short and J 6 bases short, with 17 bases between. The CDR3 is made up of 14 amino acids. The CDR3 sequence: CASLFGKGGQPQHF. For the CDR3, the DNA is TGTGCCAGCCTTTTCGGGAAGGGTGGTCAGCCCCAGCATTTT.